This T cell receptor (beta chain) came from a study of shared clonotypes between healthy human individuals. Profiled with immunoSEQ multiplex PCR; TCRdb holds only in-frame clones, not every one. Of under 750,000 clones listed, just under 75% are singletons. The V gene's germline CDR1 is KGHSH and CDR2 LQKENI. J was trimmed by 2 bases and V by 6 bases; bases with no gene match: 10. The CDR3 is made up of 16 amino acids. The rearrangement joins TRBV18 to TRBJ1-5; 7 bases line up with TRBD1. The sequencing sample was made of memory CD4+ T cells sorted from blood. As for subset: CD45RA-negative fraction. The sequence was obtained from a woman aged 25 to 39 in good health. In nucleotides, the CDR3 is TGTGCCAGCTCTCCCCAGGGGGGCTGGGGCAATCAGCCCCAGCATTTT. It yields the protein CASSPQGGWGNQPQHF.